The clone carrying this T cell receptor (beta chain) was detected once. Trimming removed 5 bases at V and 3 bases at J, with 11 bases between. This CDR3 region has 14 residues. Germline CDR1 reads LNHDA; CDR2 reads SQIVND (reference sequence). These data originate in a study of cytomegalovirus exposure and HLA in healthy donors. In the PCR, 60 Vbeta and 13 Jbeta primers were used. Clones were sequenced by immunoSEQ multiplex PCR, and TCRdb holds only the in-frame ones, with some missing. The data contain roughly 110,000 clones, 82% of them singletons. The chain links TRBV19 to TRBJ2-1; D is ambiguous. The source is a woman under 30 in good health and CMV-seronegative. Sequencing used PBMCs. The DNA for the CDR3 is TGTGCCAGTAGTGAGCATCGTCTCTACAATGAGCAGTTCTTC. Translated, it gives CASSEHRLYNEQFF.